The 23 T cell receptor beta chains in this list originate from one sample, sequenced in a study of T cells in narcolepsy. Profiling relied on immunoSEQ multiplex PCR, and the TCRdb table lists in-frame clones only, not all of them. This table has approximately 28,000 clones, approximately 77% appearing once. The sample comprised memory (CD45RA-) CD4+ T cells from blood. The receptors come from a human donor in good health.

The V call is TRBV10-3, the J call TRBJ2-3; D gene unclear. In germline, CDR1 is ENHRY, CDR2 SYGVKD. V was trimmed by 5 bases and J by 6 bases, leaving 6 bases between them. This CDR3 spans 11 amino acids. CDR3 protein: CAISQLDTQYF. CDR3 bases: TGTGCCATCAGTCAGTTGGATACGCAGTATTTT.

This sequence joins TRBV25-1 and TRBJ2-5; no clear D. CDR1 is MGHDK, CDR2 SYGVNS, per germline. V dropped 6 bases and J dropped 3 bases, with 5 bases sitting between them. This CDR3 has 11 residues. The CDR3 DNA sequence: TGTGCCAGCAGCTTAAAAGAGACCCAGTACTTC. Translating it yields CASSLKETQYF. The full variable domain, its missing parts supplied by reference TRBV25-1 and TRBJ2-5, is EADIYQTPRYLVIGTGKKITLECSQTMGHDKMYWYQQDPGMELHLIHYSYGVNSTEKGDLSSESTVSRIRTEHFPLTLESARPSHTSQYLCASSLKETQYFGPGTRLLVL.

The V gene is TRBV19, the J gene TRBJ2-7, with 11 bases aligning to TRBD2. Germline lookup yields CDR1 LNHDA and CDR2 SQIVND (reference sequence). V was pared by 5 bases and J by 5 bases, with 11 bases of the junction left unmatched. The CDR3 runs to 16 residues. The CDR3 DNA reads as TGTGCCAGTAGTCTTCTAGCGGGGGGAGAGCGGGACGAGCAGTACTTC. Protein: CASSLLAGGERDEQYF.

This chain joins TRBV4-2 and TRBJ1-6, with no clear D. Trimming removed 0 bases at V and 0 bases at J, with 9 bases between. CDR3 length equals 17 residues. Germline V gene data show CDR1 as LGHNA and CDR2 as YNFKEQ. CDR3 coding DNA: TGTGCCAGCAGCCAAGATGCCGTGCTCTCCTATAATTCACCCCTCCACTTT. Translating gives CASSQDAVLSYNSPLHF.

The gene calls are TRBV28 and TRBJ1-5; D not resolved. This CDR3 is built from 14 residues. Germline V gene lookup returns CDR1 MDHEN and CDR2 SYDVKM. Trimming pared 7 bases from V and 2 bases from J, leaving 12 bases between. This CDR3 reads CASTKAVGNQPQHF. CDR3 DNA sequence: TGTGCCAGCACCAAAGCGGTCGGCAATCAGCCCCAGCATTTT.

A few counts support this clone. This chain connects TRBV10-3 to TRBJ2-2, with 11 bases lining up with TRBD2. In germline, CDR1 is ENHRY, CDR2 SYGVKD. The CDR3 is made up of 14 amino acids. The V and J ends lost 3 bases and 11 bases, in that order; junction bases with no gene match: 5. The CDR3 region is CAISDSGRAGELFF. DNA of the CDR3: TGTGCCATCAGTGATAGCGGGAGGGCGGGCGAGCTGTTTTTT.

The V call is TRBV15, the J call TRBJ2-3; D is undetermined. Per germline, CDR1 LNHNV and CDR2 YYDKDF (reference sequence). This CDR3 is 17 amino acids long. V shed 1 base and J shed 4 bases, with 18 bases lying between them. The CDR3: CATSRGDSQIRADTQYF. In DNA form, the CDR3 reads TGTGCCACCAGCAGAGGGGATAGTCAAATCCGAGCAGATACGCAGTATTTT.

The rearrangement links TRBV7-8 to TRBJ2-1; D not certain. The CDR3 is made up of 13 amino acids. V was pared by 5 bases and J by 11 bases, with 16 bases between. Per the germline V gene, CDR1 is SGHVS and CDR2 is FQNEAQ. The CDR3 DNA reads TGTGCCAGCAGCCTACCCCCTGGGTCCCAGCAGTTCTTC. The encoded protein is CASSLPPGSQQFF.

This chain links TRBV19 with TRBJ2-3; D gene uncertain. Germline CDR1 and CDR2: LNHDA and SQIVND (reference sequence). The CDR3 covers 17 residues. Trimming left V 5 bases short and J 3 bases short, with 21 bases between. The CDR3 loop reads CASSQASTLSVTDTQYF. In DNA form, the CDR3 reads TGTGCCAGTAGTCAGGCTTCTACTCTGTCGGTAACAGATACGCAGTATTTT.

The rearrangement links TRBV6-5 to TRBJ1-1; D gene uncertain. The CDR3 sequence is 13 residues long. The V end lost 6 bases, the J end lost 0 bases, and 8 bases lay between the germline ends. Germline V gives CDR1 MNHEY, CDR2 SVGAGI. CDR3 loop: CASRAFMNTEAFF. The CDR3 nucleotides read TGTGCCAGCAGGGCGTTCATGAACACTGAAGCTTTCTTT.

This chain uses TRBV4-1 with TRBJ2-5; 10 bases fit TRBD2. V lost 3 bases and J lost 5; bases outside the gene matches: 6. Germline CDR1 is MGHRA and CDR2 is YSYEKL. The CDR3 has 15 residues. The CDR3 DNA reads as TGCGCCAGCAGCCACGGAGCGGGGGGGCTCGAGACCCAGTACTTC. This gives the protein CASSHGAGGLETQYF.

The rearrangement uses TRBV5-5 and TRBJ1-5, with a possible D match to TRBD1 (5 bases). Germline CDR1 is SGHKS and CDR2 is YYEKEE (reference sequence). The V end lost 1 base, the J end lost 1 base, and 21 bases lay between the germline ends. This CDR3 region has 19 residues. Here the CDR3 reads CASSLRLFIQGRSNQPQHF. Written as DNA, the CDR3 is TGTGCCAGCAGCTTGAGACTTTTTATCCAGGGACGAAGCAATCAGCCCCAGCATTTT.

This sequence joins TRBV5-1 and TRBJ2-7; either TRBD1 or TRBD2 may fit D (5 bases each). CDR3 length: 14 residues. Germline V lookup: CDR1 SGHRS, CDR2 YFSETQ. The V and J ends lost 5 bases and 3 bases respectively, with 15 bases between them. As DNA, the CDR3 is TGCGCCAGCAGGGACCCGGCAGGGAGCTACGAGCAGTACTTC. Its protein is CASRDPAGSYEQYF.

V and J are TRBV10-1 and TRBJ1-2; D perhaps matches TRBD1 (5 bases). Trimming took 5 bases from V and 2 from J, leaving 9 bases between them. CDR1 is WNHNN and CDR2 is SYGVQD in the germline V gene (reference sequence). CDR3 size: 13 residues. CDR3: CASSRDRNYGYTF. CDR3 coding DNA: TGCGCCAGCAGTCGCGACAGAAACTATGGCTACACCTTC.

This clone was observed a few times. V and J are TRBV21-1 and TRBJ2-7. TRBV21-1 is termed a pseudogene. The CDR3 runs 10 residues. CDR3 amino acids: CASSNYEQYF. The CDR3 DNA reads TGTGCCAGCAGCAACTACGAGCAGTACTTC.

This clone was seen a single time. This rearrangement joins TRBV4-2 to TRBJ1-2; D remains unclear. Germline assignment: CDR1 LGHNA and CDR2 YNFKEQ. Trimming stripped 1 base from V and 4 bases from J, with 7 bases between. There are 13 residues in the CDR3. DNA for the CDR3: TGTGCCAGCAGCCAAGTCGAGGCCTATGGCTACACCTTC. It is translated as CASSQVEAYGYTF.

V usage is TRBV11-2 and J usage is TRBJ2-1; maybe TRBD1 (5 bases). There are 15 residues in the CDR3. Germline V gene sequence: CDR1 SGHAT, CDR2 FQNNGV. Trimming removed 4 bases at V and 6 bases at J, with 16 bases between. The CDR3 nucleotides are TGTGCCAGCAGCTCAAGGCGGCCTAGGGGCAATGAGCAGTTCTTC. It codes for CASSSRRPRGNEQFF.

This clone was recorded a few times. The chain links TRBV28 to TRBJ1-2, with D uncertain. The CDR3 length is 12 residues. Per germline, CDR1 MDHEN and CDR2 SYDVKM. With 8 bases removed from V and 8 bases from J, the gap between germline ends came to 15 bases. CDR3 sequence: CASLRLSLGYTF. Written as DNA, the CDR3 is TGTGCCAGCCTAAGGTTGAGTTTAGGCTACACCTTC.

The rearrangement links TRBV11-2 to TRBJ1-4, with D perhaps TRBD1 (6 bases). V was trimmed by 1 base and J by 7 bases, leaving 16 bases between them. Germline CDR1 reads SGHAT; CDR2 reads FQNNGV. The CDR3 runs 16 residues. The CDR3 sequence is CASSLGRRGDIEKLFF. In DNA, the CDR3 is TGTGCCAGCAGCTTAGGGAGAAGGGGGGACATTGAAAAACTGTTTTTT.

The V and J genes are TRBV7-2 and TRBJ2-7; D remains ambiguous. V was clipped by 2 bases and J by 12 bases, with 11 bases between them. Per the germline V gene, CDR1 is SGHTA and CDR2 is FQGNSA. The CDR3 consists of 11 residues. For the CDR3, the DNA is TGTGCCAGCAGCTTATCGGGTGGCCGGTACTTC. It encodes CASSLSGGRYF.

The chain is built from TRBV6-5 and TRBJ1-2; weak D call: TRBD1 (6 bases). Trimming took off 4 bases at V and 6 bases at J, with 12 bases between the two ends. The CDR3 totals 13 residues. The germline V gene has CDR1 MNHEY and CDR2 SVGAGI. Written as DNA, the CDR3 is TGTGCCAGCAGTTCCGGAACAGGGCATGGCTACACCTTC. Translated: CASSSGTGHGYTF.

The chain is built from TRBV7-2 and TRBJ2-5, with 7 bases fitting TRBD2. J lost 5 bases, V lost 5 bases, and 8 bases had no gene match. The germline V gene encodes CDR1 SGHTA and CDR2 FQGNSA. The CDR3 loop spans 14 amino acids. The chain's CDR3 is CASSRSSGAETQYF. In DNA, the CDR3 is TGTGCCAGCAGCCGATCGAGCGGGGCGGAGACCCAGTACTTC.

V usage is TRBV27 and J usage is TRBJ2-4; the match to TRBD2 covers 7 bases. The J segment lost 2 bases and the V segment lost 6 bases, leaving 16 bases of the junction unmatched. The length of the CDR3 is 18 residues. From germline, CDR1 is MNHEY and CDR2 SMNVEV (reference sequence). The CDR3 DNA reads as TGTGCCAGCAGGCCGAGTTTGGGGCGGGGGAGTCCCAAAAACATTCAGTACTTC. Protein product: CASRPSLGRGSPKNIQYF.